This TCR beta chain was found in a study of technical replicates of blood from a few donors. The CDR3 has 14 residues. Germline V gives CDR1 LNHDA, CDR2 SQIVND (reference sequence). Losses at the gene ends were 5 bases for V and 4 bases for J; bases not matched to a gene: 6. Sequencing used immunoSEQ multiplex PCR; TCRdb keeps in-frame clones, though not all of them. The sample has 60,000 to 90,000 clones; roughly 95% are singletons. The rearrangement joins TRBV19 to TRBJ1-1; 8 nucleotides align to TRBD1. The source material was T cells isolated from PBMCs. This TCR was recovered from a human donor in good health. The CDR3 here is CASSVDRGGTEAFF. CDR3 coding DNA: TGTGCCAGTAGTGTTGACAGGGGCGGCACTGAAGCTTTCTTT.